The present entry profiles one T cell receptor (beta chain) with its context. The data stem from a study of blood T cell repertoires in COVID-19. Study as a whole: Both acute and convalescent COVID-19 samples were obtained from the United States, Italy and Spain. From T cells, B-cell-depleted T cells, or PBMCs came the material, which was cDNA or gDNA.

Each participant's cohort was designated according to participant-reported clinical history. Per the original data handling: Amplification from reference gene primers served as the basis for estimated nucleated cell counts. The data were produced by immunoSEQ multiplex PCR, yet TCRdb's version contains in-frame clones alone and is incomplete. V, J and clone size are taken as reported in that table, and D and trimming were inferred from the DNA itself. This table has some 320,000 clones, approximately 89% appearing once. In germline, CDR1 is PRHDT, CDR2 FYEKMQ (reference sequence). CDR3 length: 15 amino acids. V was clipped by 2 bases and J by 3 bases, with 13 bases between them.

Input material: PBMCs or T cells enriched from blood (not recorded which). The genes are TRBV13 and TRBJ2-5; perhaps TRBD2 as D (6 bases). This clonotype originated in a woman aged 45-60 years who had been exposed to COVID-19. This chain's CDR3 is CASSLLRGNKETQYF. CDR3 DNA: TGTGCCAGCAGCTTATTGCGGGGTAATAAAGAGACCCAGTACTTC.